Listed below are T cell receptor beta chains from one sample, sequenced in a study of CD8 T cells in ankylosing spondylitis. Each CDR3 protein is one row after TCRdb ran MiXCR on the 5' RACE reads. The sample lists about 460,000 distinct CDR3 sequences; about 5.2% were seen once. Sequenced: blood, either unsorted or a sorted T cell fraction (not recorded which). These TCRs come from a male donor with ankylosing spondylitis. Both conserved end residues are trimmed from each CDR3. Each record gives: CDR3 length, J gene, D gene, V gene, CDR3 protein. The D gene is left open where the match is weak.

10 TRBJ1-1 . TRBV12-3/TRBV12-4 ASSLEASEAF
13 TRBJ1-6 TRBD1 TRBV7-3 ASSLEGQGLSPLH
15 TRBJ2-2 TRBD2 TRBV24-1 ATSDLTSGSVTGELF
11 TRBJ2-1 TRBD2 TRBV7-9 ASSLEAGVMRF
13 TRBJ1-2 . TRBV7-9 ASSVQFGFNYGYT
9 TRBJ1-3 . TRBV6-6 ASSYTNTIY
13 TRBJ2-2 . TRBV5-1 ASRLDLAFAGELF
12 TRBJ2-3 . TRBV29-1 SVETGPSTDTQY
14 TRBJ2-5 TRBD2 TRBV7-8 ASSLWTSGGEETQY
14 TRBJ1-2 TRBD1 TRBV4-2 ASSQGGGTANYGYT
11 TRBJ2-5 TRBD2 TRBV3-1 ASSQRGVETQY
12 TRBJ2-5 TRBD1 TRBV20-1 SAPPRQGKETQY
13 TRBJ1-6 . TRBV20-1 SAPQYAPYNSPLH